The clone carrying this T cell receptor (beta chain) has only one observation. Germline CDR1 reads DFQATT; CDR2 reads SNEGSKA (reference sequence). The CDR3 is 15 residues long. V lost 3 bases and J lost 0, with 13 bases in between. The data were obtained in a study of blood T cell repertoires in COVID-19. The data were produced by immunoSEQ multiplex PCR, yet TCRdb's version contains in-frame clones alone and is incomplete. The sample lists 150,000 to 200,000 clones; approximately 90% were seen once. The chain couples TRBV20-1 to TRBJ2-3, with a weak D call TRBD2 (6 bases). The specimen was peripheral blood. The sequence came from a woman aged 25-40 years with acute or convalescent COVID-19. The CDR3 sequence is CSASRTLASTDTQYF. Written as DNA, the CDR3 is TGCAGTGCTAGTCGGACACTAGCCAGCACAGATACGCAGTATTTT.